Below, 32 T cell receptor beta chains from the same sample are listed, as sequenced in a study of blood T cell repertoires in COVID-19. The repertoire was sequenced with immunoSEQ multiplex PCR; TCRdb's copy has only in-frame clones and lacks some. The sample carries about 480,000 clones, about 89% recorded once. Sequenced input: peripheral blood. These receptors were taken from a woman aged 25 to 45 with acute or convalescent COVID-19.

The chain has TRBV28 and TRBJ2-1; TRBD2 agrees at 8 bases. The V gene end was trimmed by 6 bases and the J gene end by 2 bases; junction bases not matched to a gene: 6. The CDR3 is 15 amino acids. CDR1 and CDR2 (germline): MDHEN, SYDVKM. CDR3 amino acids: CASRKGLDPYNEQFF. The DNA for the CDR3 is TGTGCCAGCAGGAAGGGACTAGATCCCTACAATGAGCAGTTCTTC.

The chain recombines TRBV4-2 with TRBJ2-5, with D possibly being TRBD2 (5 bases). Trimming took off 1 base at V and 5 bases at J, with 14 bases between the two ends. Germline V CDR1 and CDR2: LGHNA, YNFKEQ. CDR3 size: 15 residues. CDR3 in amino acids: CASSQVGVSMETQYF. The CDR3 nucleotides are TGTGCCAGCAGCCAAGTCGGGGTATCTATGGAGACCCAGTACTTC.

The chain joins TRBV19 to TRBJ1-5; D might be TRBD1 (5 bases). CDR1 LNHDA and CDR2 SQIVND come from the germline V gene (reference sequence). The CDR3 has 12 residues. Trimming took off 9 bases at V and 9 bases at J, with 15 bases between the two ends. Here the CDR3 DNA reads TGTGCCAGCCAGCAGGGTCCTGGGCCCCAGCATTTT. Amino acid sequence: CASQQGPGPQHF.

The chain carries TRBV5-1 and TRBJ2-1; 7 positions match TRBD2. Looked up from germline, CDR1 is SGHRS and CDR2 is YFSETQ. Trimming removed 6 bases from V and 8 bases from J; junction bases left unmatched: 17. CDR3 size: 16 residues. The CDR3 spells CASTDMAGVRGHEQFF. The CDR3 DNA is TGCGCCAGCACCGATATGGCGGGGGTACGAGGCCATGAGCAGTTCTTC. The full variable domain, rest sourced from reference TRBV5-1 and TRBJ2-1, is KAGVTQTPRYLIKTRGQQVTLSCSPISGHRSVSWYQQTPGQGLQFLFEYFSETQRNKGNFPGRFSGRQFSNSRSEMNVSTLELGDSALYLCASTDMAGVRGHEQFFGPGTRLTVL.

Remarks on this clone: Other DNA sequences in this sample translate to the same CDR3. The chain uses TRBV5-1 and TRBJ1-4; no firm D call. V lost 2 bases to trimming and J lost 0 bases, with 5 bases between them. Germline CDR1 and CDR2: SGHRS and YFSETQ. This CDR3 contains 14 residues. The CDR3 DNA follows: TGCGCCAGCAGCTTAACTGCAACTAATGAAAAACTGTTTTTT. Translation gives CASSLTATNEKLFF.

The V and J genes are TRBV29-1 and TRBJ2-7, with D perhaps TRBD1 (5 bases). In germline, CDR1 is SQVTM, CDR2 ANQGSEA. V was shortened by 4 bases and J by 3 bases, with 22 bases between the two germline ends. This CDR3 has 16 amino acids. The CDR3 loop reads CSVVYGSTEFYYEQYF. In nucleotides, the CDR3 is TGCAGCGTTGTTTATGGGTCGACAGAGTTTTACTACGAGCAGTACTTC.

The chain combines TRBV6-5 with TRBJ1-1; 7 nucleotides match TRBD1. CDR1 is MNHEY and CDR2 is SVGAGI in the germline V gene. This CDR3 is 12 amino acids long. Trimming cost V 6 bases and J 3 bases; bases outside gene matches: 1. The CDR3 reads CASRGQYTEAFF. The CDR3 nucleotides read TGTGCCAGCAGGGGACAGTACACTGAAGCTTTCTTT.

The chain carries TRBV19 and TRBJ2-7; no firm D call. Trimming took off 4 bases at V and 3 bases at J, with 16 bases between the two ends. The CDR3 is 15 amino acids. CDR1 is LNHDA, CDR2 SQIVND, per germline (reference sequence). The CDR3 nucleotides are TGTGCCAGTAGTAAAACGGGTGGGTTAAACTACGAGCAGTACTTC. Translation: CASSKTGGLNYEQYF.

This clone was observed a single time. This CDR3 reads CASRLREVTEAFF. The CDR3 DNA reads TGTGCCAGCAGGCTTCGGGAAGTTACTGAAGCTTTCTTT. The J gene is TRBJ1-1, the V gene TRBV12-3 or TRBV12-4; D gene uncertain. The CDR3 is made up of 13 amino acids. Trimming stripped 6 bases from V and 5 bases from J, with 13 bases between.

The chain uses TRBV5-6 and TRBJ1-1; D unresolved. The CDR3 runs to 14 residues. Trimming cost V 3 bases and J 1 base, with 10 bases left between them. Germline-derived CDR1 and CDR2 are SGHDT and YYEEEE. CDR3 DNA sequence: TGTGCCAGCAGCTCGATAACGGGGAACACTGAAGCTTTCTTT. Translating it yields CASSSITGNTEAFF.

The rearrangement joins TRBV27 to TRBJ2-7; 8 bases are shared with TRBD1. Germline CDR1 reads MNHEY; CDR2 reads SMNVEV (reference sequence). Trimming took 4 bases from V and 3 from J; bases not matched to a gene: 11. The CDR3 sequence is 16 residues long. In nucleotides, the CDR3 is TGTGCCAGCAGTTCATACGTCCAGGGGGCCCACTACGAGCAGTACTTC. The encoded protein is CASSSYVQGAHYEQYF.

V usage is TRBV4-1 and J usage is TRBJ2-7; D call uncertain. The CDR3 is made up of 15 amino acids. Germline CDR1 and CDR2: MGHRA and YSYEKL. V shed 0 bases and J shed 0 bases, with 9 bases lying between them. CDR3: CASSQDSESSYEQYF. CDR3 nucleotides: TGCGCCAGCAGCCAAGATTCGGAGAGCTCCTACGAGCAGTACTTC.

This chain joins TRBV30 and TRBJ2-7; D uncertain. Per germline, CDR1 GTSNPN and CDR2 SVGIG (reference sequence). The ends were cut back, 3 bases at V and 6 bases at J, with 12 bases in the middle. The CDR3 loop spans 12 amino acids. The CDR3 spells CAWRGLSREQYF. CDR3 coding DNA: TGTGCCTGGAGGGGCCTCTCCCGCGAGCAGTACTTC. Combining the CDR3 with reference TRBV30 and TRBJ2-7 gives the whole variable domain SQTIHQWPATLVQPVGSPLSLECTVEGTSNPNLYWYRQAAGRGLQLLFYSVGIGQISSEVPQNLSASRPQDRQFILSSKKLLLSDSGFYLCAWRGLSREQYFGPGTRLTVT.

V usage is TRBV11-2 and J usage is TRBJ2-7; D perhaps matches TRBD2 (5 bases). The CDR3 loop spans 15 amino acids. V lost 5 bases and J 1 base, leaving 15 bases between the germline ends. Looked up from germline, CDR1 is SGHAT and CDR2 is FQNNGV. The CDR3 bases are TGTGCCAGCAGCCCAATTAGGACTCCTTCCTACGAGCAGTACTTC. Translated, it gives CASSPIRTPSYEQYF.

The chain uses TRBV28 and TRBJ1-2; D remains unclear. Germline loops: CDR1 MDHEN, CDR2 SYDVKM. V lost 7 bases and J 13 bases, leaving 16 bases between the germline ends. This CDR3 has 11 residues. The DNA for the CDR3 is TGTGCCAGCACCTTGGAGGGTATTTGCACCTTC. As protein: CASTLEGICTF.

The chain has TRBV14 and TRBJ2-5; D gene unclear. The V gene lost 2 bases and the J gene lost 5 bases, with 18 bases spanning the gap. The CDR3 length is 16 residues. Germline-derived CDR1 and CDR2 are SGHDN and FVKESK. The CDR3 reads CASSQTGNPLSETQYF. The CDR3, as DNA: TGTGCCAGCAGCCAAACGGGTAATCCACTATCGGAGACCCAGTACTTC.

On this clone itself: This sample includes further DNA sequences coding for the same CDR3. The rearrangement joins TRBV6-5 to TRBJ2-5, with TRBD2 as a possible D gene (5 bases). Trimming shortened V by 0 bases and J by 5 bases, and 7 bases separated the two germline ends. Germline assignment: CDR1 MNHEY and CDR2 SVGAGI. The CDR3 totals 13 residues. The CDR3 DNA follows: TGTGCCAGCAGTTACTCGAGAGGGGAGACCCAGTACTTC. Its translation is CASSYSRGETQYF.

The chain combines TRBV28 with TRBJ1-4; unclear D gene. The V and J ends lost 1 base and 8 bases respectively, with 14 bases between them. The CDR3 covers 15 residues. The germline V gene encodes CDR1 MDHEN and CDR2 SYDVKM. CDR3 nucleotides: TGTGCCAGCAGTTTATCTCGAGGAATTTGGGAAAAACTGTTTTTT. It translates to CASSLSRGIWEKLFF.

A few counts support this clone. The chain is built from TRBV28 and TRBJ2-1, with 8 bases fitting TRBD1. The CDR3 extends over 16 amino acids. Losses at the gene ends were 4 bases for V and 8 bases for J; bases not matched to a gene: 13. Germline V gene sequence: CDR1 MDHEN, CDR2 SYDVKM. CDR3: CASSSVPGGAAYEQFF. CDR3 coding DNA: TGTGCCAGCAGTTCCGTTCCAGGGGGCGCGGCTTATGAGCAGTTCTTC.

The V gene is TRBV30, the J gene TRBJ2-3; 11 nucleotides agree with TRBD2. Germline V CDR1 and CDR2: GTSNPN, SVGIG (reference sequence). The CDR3 has 18 residues. With 0 bases clipped from V and 4 bases from J, the junction kept 12 bases outside the gene matches. CDR3 protein: CAWSVFGGSGGVSDTQYF. CDR3 DNA: TGTGCCTGGAGTGTATTTGGCGGTAGCGGGGGGGTGTCAGATACGCAGTATTTT.

The CDR3 nucleotides are TGTGCCAGCAGTTTCTTTTCCTTCGGGACAGGGAACACTGAAGCTTTCTTT. This encodes CASSFFSFGTGNTEAFF. V is TRBV28 and J is TRBJ1-1; 8 bases map to TRBD1. Germline CDR1 MDHEN, CDR2 SYDVKM. J was trimmed by 1 base and V by 3 bases; bases with no gene match: 10. This CDR3 has 17 amino acids.

With regard to this clone: The germline gene is not matched at one end of the junction; a read error may be the cause. The J gene is TRBJ1-2, the V gene TRBV12-3 or TRBV12-4, with 7 positions matching TRBD1. This CDR3 is 13 amino acids long. CDR3 sequence: CASSLDRAHGYTF. DNA of the CDR3: TGTGCCAGCAGCTTAGACAGGGCCCATGGCTACACCTTC.

V usage is TRBV2 and J usage is TRBJ1-1; D unresolved. There are 14 residues in the CDR3. CDR1 and CDR2 from the germline V gene are SNHLY and FYNNEI. The V and J ends lost 6 bases and 5 bases respectively, with 16 bases between them. The CDR3 loop reads CASRLVAPLTEAFF. The CDR3 coding sequence is TGTGCCAGCAGGTTGGTGGCCCCCTTGACTGAAGCTTTCTTT. The full variable domain, rest sourced from reference TRBV2 and TRBJ1-1, is EPEVTQTPSHQVTQMGQEVILRCVPISNHLYFYWYRQILGQKVEFLVSFYNNEISEKSEIFDDQFSVERPDGSNFTLKIRSTKLEDSAMYFCASRLVAPLTEAFFGQGTRLTVV.

A word on this clone: The sample holds other DNA sequences that translate to the same CDR3. This chain links TRBV9 with TRBJ1-3; 10 bases fit TRBD1. The CDR3 is made up of 15 amino acids. V trimming: 2 bases; J trimming: 1 base; junction bases outside the gene matches: 0. Germline V gene sequence: CDR1 SGDLS, CDR2 YYNGEE. The CDR3 spells CASSVGQGSGNTIYF. In DNA, the CDR3 is TGTGCCAGCAGCGTGGGACAGGGGTCTGGAAACACCATATATTTT.

This chain connects TRBV6-6 to TRBJ1-2, with TRBD1 matching over 9 bases. Trimming at V came to 5 bases and at J to 8 bases, leaving 6 bases not matched to a gene. Germline lookup yields CDR1 MNHNY and CDR2 SVGAGI (reference sequence). The CDR3 contains 13 residues. The CDR3 reads CASSREDRGGYTF. The CDR3 nucleotides are TGTGCCAGCAGTAGGGAGGACAGGGGCGGCTACACCTTC.

This rearrangement joins TRBV6-2 or TRBV6-3 to TRBJ2-5, with D possibly matching TRBD1 (6 bases). Germline V lookup: CDR1 MNHEY, CDR2 SVGEGT. The CDR3 is 15 amino acids. Trimming cost V 3 bases and J 4 bases, with 15 bases left between them. The CDR3 loop reads CASSYRGEGVETQYF. The CDR3 region has the DNA TGTGCCAGCAGTTATCGGGGCGAGGGGGTAGAGACCCAGTACTTC.

CDR3 amino acids: CASSPPEITGELFF. CDR3 nucleotide sequence: TGTGCCAGCTCACCACCGGAGATCACCGGGGAGCTGTTTTTT. V usage is TRBV18 and J usage is TRBJ2-2, with no clear D. Trimming took 0 bases from V and 4 from J, leaving 6 bases between them. In germline, CDR1 is KGHSH, CDR2 LQKENI. The CDR3 spans 14 residues.

This chain links TRBV11-2 with TRBJ1-1; 7 bases align to TRBD1. Germline values: CDR1 SGHAT, CDR2 FQNNGV. V lost 4 bases and J lost 0; bases outside the gene matches: 14. The CDR3 contains 18 residues. For the CDR3, the DNA is TGTGCCAGCAGCTCTCCACCGGACAGGTCCTATATGAACACTGAAGCTTTCTTT. It translates to CASSSPPDRSYMNTEAFF.

Here the CDR3 DNA reads TGTGCCTGGAGTTCGGACAGGGAAGGCTACACCTTC. Amino acids: CAWSSDREGYTF. V usage is TRBV30 and J usage is TRBJ1-2; 8 bases line up with TRBD1. This CDR3 region has 12 residues. V shed 2 bases, J shed 8 bases, and the junction held 4 bases outside the gene matches. CDR1 is GTSNPN and CDR2 is SVGIG in the germline V gene (reference sequence).

V is TRBV14 and J is TRBJ2-3; D gene ambiguous. Germline CDR1 is SGHDN and CDR2 is FVKESK. The CDR3 runs 14 residues. V was clipped by 4 bases and J by 3 bases, with 11 bases between them. Here the CDR3 reads CASSLGLGTDTQYF. CDR3 bases: TGTGCCAGCAGCCTCGGTCTCGGGACAGATACGCAGTATTTT.

The J gene is TRBJ1-3, the V gene TRBV5-1, with 7 bases fitting TRBD1. The CDR3 extends over 17 amino acids. V lost 8 bases to trimming and J lost 1 base; unmatched junction nucleotides: 15. Germline CDR1 SGHRS, CDR2 YFSETQ. CDR3 in amino acids: CASLHRDSQGSGNTIYF. CDR3 DNA: TGCGCCAGTCTACATAGGGACAGCCAAGGGTCTGGAAACACCATATATTTT.

CDR3 bases: TGTGCCAGCCAGAGGGATGGTGGGGACACTGAAGCTTTCTTT. The encoded protein is CASQRDGGDTEAFF. The chain is built from TRBV6-5 and TRBJ1-1; D is ambiguous. The germline V and J ends were trimmed by 8 bases and 3 bases, with 16 bases remaining between them. The CDR3 is made up of 14 amino acids. The germline CDR1 and CDR2 sequences are MNHEY and SVGAGI.